This record looks at one T cell receptor (beta chain) sequence and its context. The germline V and J ends were trimmed by 3 bases and 4 bases, with 10 bases remaining between them. Looked up from germline, CDR1 is SGHTS and CDR2 is YDEGEE. CDR3 length: 13 residues. A sample-barcoded 5' primer and a J-beta primer mix were used in a second PCR of roughly 6 to 11 cycles. TCRdb re-analysed the 5' RACE reads in MiXCR, keeping a single row per CDR3 protein. The sample holds 1.8 million or so distinct CDR3 sequences; about 39% are singletons and the top ten take under 30%. The entry originates in a study of blood T cells in healthy people across ages.

The chain links TRBV5-8 to TRBJ2-5; tentatively, D is TRBD1 (6 bases). Sample: blood. This TCR derives from a human donor in good health. The DNA of the CDR3 is TGTGCCAGCAGCTACCCGGACAGAGAGACCCAGTACTTC. Its protein is CASSYPDRETQYF.